One and the same sample provided the 26 T cell receptor beta chains below, sequenced in a study of metastatic and nonmetastatic thyroid tumors. All patients were untreated before thyroid surgery. TCRdb re-analyzed the PCR reads through MiXCR. The sample has approximately 14,000 clones, nearly 35% seen once. Sequencing input: tumor tissue. Receptor source: a male donor with papillary thyroid cancer or a benign thyroid nodule (not recorded which). Some clones in this sample may be carry-over from other donors' samples.

This clone appeared many times. The V call is TRBV20-1, the J call TRBJ2-3, with 14 bases fitting TRBD2. V trimming: 5 bases; J trimming: 7 bases; junction bases outside the gene matches: 5. CDR1 is DFQATT, CDR2 SNEGSKA, per germline (reference sequence). CDR3 length: 14 amino acids. The CDR3 DNA sequence: TGCAGTGCTCGGGGACTAGCGGGGGTTAATACGCAGTATTTT. It encodes CSARGLAGVNTQYF.

This clone is labeled medium-sized. The CDR3 nucleotides read TGTGCCTGCGAACAGGGAGTTCGGGAAAAACTGTTTTTT. This translates into CACEQGVREKLFF. The chain is built from TRBV30 and TRBJ1-4; a possible D gene is TRBD1 (6 bases). V dropped 6 bases and J dropped 8 bases, with 16 bases sitting between them. The CDR3 totals 13 residues. CDR1 GTSNPN and CDR2 SVGIG come from the germline V gene (reference sequence).

In its sample, this clone was seen many times. The rearrangement uses TRBV7-2 and TRBJ2-5, with TRBD2 matching 11 bases. The V and J ends lost 0 bases and 2 bases, in that order; junction bases with no gene match: 5. This CDR3 comprises 17 residues. Germline-derived CDR1 and CDR2 are SGHTA and FQGNSA. CDR3 loop: CASSLASGGGSQETQYF. CDR3 coding DNA: TGTGCCAGCAGCTTAGCTAGCGGGGGGGGGTCACAAGAGACCCAGTACTTC.

V usage is TRBV6-4 and J usage is TRBJ2-3; D may be TRBD2 (6 bases). Trimming removed 2 bases from V and 3 bases from J, with 6 bases in between. CDR1 is MRHNA, CDR2 SNTAGT, per germline. This CDR3 is built from 13 residues. Here the CDR3 reads CASSDRETDTQYF. The CDR3 DNA reads as TGTGCCAGCAGTGACCGGGAGACAGATACGCAGTATTTT.

The chain employs TRBV10-3 and TRBJ2-7; 9 positions agree with TRBD2. CDR1 and CDR2 (germline): ENHRY, SYGVKD. The length of the CDR3 is 11 residues. CDR3 in DNA: TGTGCGTCGGGACTAGCTAACGGGCATTACTTC. Its protein is CASGLANGHYF.

By share, this clone counts as medium-sized. The chain combines TRBV12-3 or TRBV12-4 with TRBJ2-7; D is uncertain. CDR3 length equals 14 residues. V was pared by 1 base and J by 3 bases, with 10 bases between. In nucleotides, the CDR3 is TGTGCCAGCAGTTTAGAATTCTGGGGCTACGAGCAGTACTTC. It encodes CASSLEFWGYEQYF.

There are many counts of this clone. The rearrangement uses TRBV3-1 and TRBJ2-4, with D hard to call. Germline lookup yields CDR1 LGHDT and CDR2 YNNKEL (reference sequence). V shed 0 bases and J shed 5 bases, with 11 bases lying between them. The CDR3 consists of 15 residues. The CDR3, as DNA: TGTGCCAGCAGCCAAGACCCGGACCTCCAAAACATTCAGTACTTC. Protein product: CASSQDPDLQNIQYF.

This rearrangement joins TRBV20-1 to TRBJ2-3; 8 nucleotides match TRBD2. CDR1 and CDR2 (germline): DFQATT, SNEGSKA (reference sequence). The CDR3 has 16 amino acids. The V gene end was trimmed by 3 bases and the J gene end by 7 bases; junction bases not matched to a gene: 15. In DNA form, the CDR3 reads TGCAGTGCTAGTGGGCTAGCGGGTGGGACCCCATATACGCAGTATTTT. Protein product: CSASGLAGGTPYTQYF.

With respect to this clone: At one end the junction does not follow the germline gene, possibly because of a read error. This sequence joins TRBV2 and TRBJ2-7, with a possible D match to TRBD1 (5 bases). CDR1 and CDR2 (germline): SNHLY, FYNNEI. The length of the CDR3 is 13 residues. CDR3 sequence reads: CAADRAGSYEPYF. The CDR3 DNA is TGTGCCGCCGACAGAGCAGGCTCATACGAGCCGTACTTC.

This clone has just one count. The final CDR3 position lacks the conserved phenylalanine or tryptophan, pointing to a likely read error. DNA of the CDR3: TGCAGTGCTAGAGTCCCCTTCTCGGGTGTCTACACCTGC. It encodes CSARVPFSGVYTC. The J gene is TRBJ1-2, the V gene TRBV20-1; unclear D gene. V was shortened by 1 base and J by 10 bases, with 16 bases between the two germline ends. Germline V gene lookup returns CDR1 DFQATT and CDR2 SNEGSKA (reference sequence). CDR3 length: 13 amino acids.

This clone is labeled as medium-sized (0.01 to 0.1%). This chain uses TRBV6-1 with TRBJ2-7, with D perhaps TRBD2 (6 bases). There are 14 residues in the CDR3. V lost 4 bases and J 5 bases, leaving 15 bases between the germline ends. CDR1 and CDR2 from the germline V gene are MNHNS and SASEGT. The CDR3 nucleotides are TGTGCCAGCAGTGGCGGGACGGGAAGGAACGAGCAGTACTTC. Its protein product is CASSGGTGRNEQYF.

The V and J genes are TRBV20-1 and TRBJ2-7, with D hard to call. V lost 5 bases to trimming and J lost 10 bases, with 24 bases between them. CDR1 is DFQATT, CDR2 SNEGSKA, per germline (reference sequence). The CDR3 has 14 residues. In DNA, the CDR3 is TGCAGTGCTTCAGATAGAGTCGCAGGATTCGATCAGTACTTC. Amino acids: CSASDRVAGFDQYF.

This clone was seen many times. The J gene is TRBJ2-3, the V gene TRBV7-2; unclear D gene. V was shortened by 5 bases and J by 2 bases, with 11 bases between the two germline ends. The length of the CDR3 is 14 residues. Germline V lookup: CDR1 SGHTA, CDR2 FQGNSA. In DNA form, the CDR3 reads TGTGCCAGCAGCCCTGCAGGTACCACAGATACGCAGTATTTT. Translated, it gives CASSPAGTTDTQYF.

The chain joins TRBV11-2 to TRBJ1-6, with D uncertain. Germline lookup yields CDR1 SGHAT and CDR2 FQNNGV. Trimming removed 0 bases from V and 5 bases from J, with 20 bases in between. The CDR3 spans 19 residues. The CDR3 nucleotides are TGTGCCAGCAGCTTAGAGGGTGGTAGACCTCGGGATAATAATTCACCCCTCCACTTT. It yields the protein CASSLEGGRPRDNNSPLHF. The whole variable domain, remainder taken from reference TRBV11-2 and TRBJ1-6, is EAGVAQSPRYKIIEKRQSVAFWCNPISGHATLYWYQQILGQGPKLLIQFQNNGVVDDSQLPKDRFSAERLKGVDSTLKIQPAKLEDSAVYLCASSLEGGRPRDNNSPLHFGNGTRLTVT.

This clone was detected only a few times. This chain connects TRBV6-2 or TRBV6-3 to TRBJ2-7; possible D gene TRBD2, 6 bases. From germline, CDR1 is MNHEY and CDR2 SVGEGT. The CDR3 is 17 amino acids. V was trimmed by 2 bases and J by 0 bases, leaving 17 bases between them. The CDR3 is CASSYTGSGCGSYEQYF. The CDR3 nucleotides read TGTGCCAGCAGTTACACCGGAAGCGGGTGTGGCTCCTACGAGCAGTACTTC.

The V and J genes are TRBV4-1 and TRBJ1-2; no firm D call. The V gene lost 0 bases and the J gene lost 4 bases, with 9 bases spanning the gap. The CDR3 runs to 14 residues. Germline CDR1 MGHRA, CDR2 YSYEKL. The CDR3 region has the DNA TGCGCCAGCAGCCAAGACAGCACAGTCTATGGCTACACCTTC. Its protein is CASSQDSTVYGYTF.

This clone is classed as medium-sized. The J gene is TRBJ2-7, the V gene TRBV25-1; D is unclear. CDR3 length equals 14 residues. CDR1 MGHDK and CDR2 SYGVNS come from the germline V gene. Trimming took 1 base from V and 5 from J, leaving 12 bases between them. CDR3 DNA sequence: TGTGCCAGCAGTGAATCGTCTTTTTGGGACGAGCAGTACTTC. Its protein is CASSESSFWDEQYF.

The CDR3 nucleotides are TGTGCCACGGGCAGGGGTTACGAGCAGTACTTC. It encodes CATGRGYEQYF. V usage is TRBV28 and J usage is TRBJ2-7; possible D gene TRBD1, 6 bases. CDR1 MDHEN and CDR2 SYDVKM come from the germline V gene. This CDR3 contains 11 residues. V dropped 10 bases and J dropped 4 bases, with 11 bases sitting between them.

The DNA of the CDR3 is TGCAGTGCTAGGCCACAAGTTAGCGAGCAGTACTTC. The encoded protein is CSARPQVSEQYF. The V gene is TRBV20-1, the J gene TRBJ2-7; the D is unclear. Germline lookup yields CDR1 DFQATT and CDR2 SNEGSKA (reference sequence). The CDR3 totals 12 residues. The germline V and J ends were trimmed by 3 bases and 6 bases, with 12 bases remaining between them.

The chain recombines TRBV15 with TRBJ1-2, with 8 positions matching TRBD1. V shed 3 bases and J 7 bases; nucleotides not matched to a gene: 4. Per germline, CDR1 LNHNV and CDR2 YYDKDF (reference sequence). The CDR3 runs to 13 residues. In DNA, the CDR3 is TGTGCCACCAGCAGCGGGACAGGTAGTGGCTACACCTTC. Residues: CATSSGTGSGYTF.

Ten or more counts support this clone. This sample includes further DNA sequences coding for the same CDR3. This chain links TRBV5-1 with TRBJ2-5; 8 nucleotides line up with TRBD2. Trimming at V came to 4 bases and at J to 5 bases, leaving 13 bases not matched to a gene. This CDR3 spans 16 amino acids. CDR1 SGHRS and CDR2 YFSETQ come from the germline V gene. CDR3 sequence: CASSPTGGGARETQYF. The CDR3 nucleotides read TGCGCCAGCAGCCCCACCGGGGGGGGGGCGCGGGAGACCCAGTACTTC.

This clone appeared a few times. J is TRBJ2-1 and V is TRBV27; 8 nucleotides line up with TRBD1. This CDR3 region has 16 residues. Germline trimming cut 1 base from V and 6 bases from J; bases unmatched to any gene: 8. Looked up from germline, CDR1 is MNHEY and CDR2 is SMNVEV (reference sequence). CDR3 amino acids: CASSLWGTGPSNEQFF. The DNA of the CDR3 is TGTGCCAGCAGTTTATGGGGGACAGGCCCTTCCAATGAGCAGTTCTTC.

The chain carries TRBV5-4 and TRBJ2-3; 8 bases are a match to TRBD1. Looked up from germline, CDR1 is SGHNT and CDR2 is YYREEE (reference sequence). The CDR3 runs to 14 residues. Unmatched junction bases numbered 4, after V lost 3 bases and J lost 4 bases. CDR3 loop: CASSWYRGSDTQYF. CDR3 sequence (DNA): TGTGCCAGCAGCTGGTACAGGGGGTCAGATACGCAGTATTTT.

The J gene is TRBJ1-1, the V gene TRBV5-1, with TRBD1 matching over 7 bases. Germline assignment: CDR1 SGHRS and CDR2 YFSETQ. The CDR3 is 16 residues long. V lost 4 bases to trimming and J lost 1 base; unmatched junction nucleotides: 10. CDR3 in DNA: TGCGCCAGCAGCCCCGATACAGGGGCCGCGAACACTGAAGCTTTCTTT. Its protein product is CASSPDTGAANTEAFF.

V is TRBV20-1 and J is TRBJ2-1, with 9 bases that match TRBD2. The CDR3 spans 16 residues. The junction had 9 bases not matched to a gene; V was cut back by 1 base and J by 5 bases. The germline gives CDR1 DFQATT, CDR2 SNEGSKA (reference sequence). The CDR3, as DNA: TGCAGTGCTAGAGCTAGGACTAGCGTGGTCCACAATGAGCAGTTCTTC. Translating gives CSARARTSVVHNEQFF.

In the case of this clone: Because the CDR3 is missing its conserved closing phenylalanine or tryptophan, this is likely a read error. This chain links TRBV2 with TRBJ1-2; D is unresolved. The CDR3 has 13 residues. Germline V gene data show CDR1 as SNHLY and CDR2 as FYNNEI. The CDR3 loop is CDSSEMGIGGYTL. The CDR3 DNA sequence: TGTGACAGCAGTGAAATGGGAATAGGAGGCTACACCTTA.